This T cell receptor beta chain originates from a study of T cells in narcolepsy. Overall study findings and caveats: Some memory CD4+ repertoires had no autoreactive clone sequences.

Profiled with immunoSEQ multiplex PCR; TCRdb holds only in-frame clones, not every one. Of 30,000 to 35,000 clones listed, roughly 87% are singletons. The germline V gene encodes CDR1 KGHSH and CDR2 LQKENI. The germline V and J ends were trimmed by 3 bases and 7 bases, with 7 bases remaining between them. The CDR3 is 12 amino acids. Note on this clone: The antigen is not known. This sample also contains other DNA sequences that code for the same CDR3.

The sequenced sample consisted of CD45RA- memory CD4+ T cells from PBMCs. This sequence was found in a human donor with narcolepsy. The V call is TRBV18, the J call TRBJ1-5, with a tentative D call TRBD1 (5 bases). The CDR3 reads CASSPGDQPQHF. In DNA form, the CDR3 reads TGTGCCAGCTCACCGGGGGACCAGCCCCAGCATTTT. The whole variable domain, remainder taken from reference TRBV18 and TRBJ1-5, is NAGVMQNPRHLVRRRGQEARLRCSPMKGHSHVYWYRQLPEEGLKFMVYLQKENIIDESGMPKERFSAEFPKEGPSILRIQQVVRGDSAAYFCASSPGDQPQHFGDGTRLSIL.